Listed below are T cell receptor beta chains from one sample, sequenced in a study of vaccination effects on CD4 cells after COVID-19. What these receptors recognize is not known. This table comes from immunoSEQ multiplex PCR, and its TCRdb copy is limited to in-frame clones, with some not included. This sample carries tens of thousands of clones, roughly three quarters of them seen once, and the ten largest clones take more than 9%. This specimen was CD4+ T cells from PBMCs cultured with HCoV-NL63 spike peptides, taken before COVID-19 vaccination. Receptors were obtained from a human donor who received a COVID-19 vaccine. Both conserved end residues are trimmed from each CDR3.

>TRBV11-2|TRBJ1-6
ASSSHVRQSSYNSPLH
>TRBV10-1|TRBJ2-7
ASSEQGGYEQY
>TRBV27|TRBJ2-1
ASSLWGQGYYNEQF
>TRBV11-3|TRBJ2-1
ASSLGTYNEQF
>TRBV5-6|TRBJ2-7
ASSSLGTLSHEQY
>TRBV21-1|TRBJ2-1
APFEQTSYNEQF
>TRBV18|TRBJ1-1
ASHRNTGGNTEAF
>TRBV6-6|TRBJ2-7
ASSQRGLAAEEQY
>TRBV9|TRBJ2-3
ASSVMGADTQY
>TRBV6-7|TRBJ2-1
ASSGGVWLWNEQF
>TRBV5-1|TRBJ1-2
ASSAGQGDGGYT
>TRBV19|TRBJ1-6
ASNRDRGSSPLH
>TRBV5-6|TRBJ1-1
ASSLAGNTEAF
>TRBV27|TRBJ1-3
ASSLYGSTGNTIY
>TRBV30|TRBJ1-5
AWSVLGSGYNQPQH
>TRBV21-1|TRBJ1-5
ASNRTGSNQPQH
>TRBV12-3/TRBV12-4|TRBJ2-5
ASSSENQETQY
>TRBV6-6|TRBJ2-5
ASSYSGSRQETQY
>TRBV7-9|TRBJ2-5
ASSLVGYETQY
>TRBV5-1|TRBJ1-1
ASSFDSSEAF
>TRBV4-2|TRBJ2-7
ASSQDLGYEQY
>TRBV11-2|TRBJ2-1
ASSLFSGSGRSDEQF
>TRBV6-5|TRBJ2-1
ASSYKQGIYNEQF
>TRBV5-4|TRBJ2-7
ASSLHAGGYEQY
>TRBV29-1|TRBJ2-7
SVVLTGTTSYEQY
>TRBV7-9|TRBJ2-7
ATGQTTYEQY
>TRBV29-1|TRBJ1-1
SIVGGG
>TRBV4-1|TRBJ1-2
ASSHPKTGTVSNYGYT
>TRBV5-1|TRBJ1-4
ASSFRGGYDEKLF
>TRBV5-5|TRBJ2-7
ASSVERGETYEQY
>TRBV19|TRBJ2-7
ASSTRYDYEQY
>TRBV5-1|TRBJ1-3
ASSGGQGGNTIY
>TRBV29-1|TRBJ1-5
SVQSSNQPQH
>TRBV3-1/TRBV3-2|TRBJ2-1
ASSRSMAGGRNEQF
>TRBV5-1|TRBJ2-2
ASSSGTSGTGELF
>TRBV21-1|TRBJ1-6
ASSKARDGKTGREGSYNSPLH
>TRBV15|TRBJ2-7
ATSRTWPLSYEQY
>TRBV9|TRBJ2-1
ASSSQGNSYNEQF
>TRBV18|TRBJ1-2
ASSPSTGLDYGYT
>TRBV2|TRBJ2-7
ASSDTPDRGRVYEQY
>TRBV9|TRBJ2-3
ASRTTLAGADTQY
>TRBV7-8|TRBJ1-1
ASSSVGGNTEAF
>TRBV5-1|TRBJ2-2
ASSSGWASGELF
>TRBV5-1|TRBJ2-7
ASSLVGGSLPYEQY
>TRBV6-5|TRBJ2-7
ASSYEADIYEQY
>TRBV3-1/TRBV3-2|TRBJ2-5
ASSQAGGPETQY
>TRBV10-3|TRBJ2-3
ATGTSGGTDTQY
>TRBV12-3/TRBV12-4|TRBJ1-6
ASSGTVSPLH